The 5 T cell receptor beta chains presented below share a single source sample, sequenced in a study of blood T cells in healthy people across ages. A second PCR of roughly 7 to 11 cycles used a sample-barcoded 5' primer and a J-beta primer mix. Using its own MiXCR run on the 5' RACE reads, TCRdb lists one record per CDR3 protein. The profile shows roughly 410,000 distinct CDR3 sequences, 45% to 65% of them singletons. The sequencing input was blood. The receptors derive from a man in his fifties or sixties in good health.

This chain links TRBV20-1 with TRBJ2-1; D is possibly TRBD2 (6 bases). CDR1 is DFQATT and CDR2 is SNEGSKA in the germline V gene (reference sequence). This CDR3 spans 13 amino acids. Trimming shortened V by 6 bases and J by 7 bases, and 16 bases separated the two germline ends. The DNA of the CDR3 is TGCAGTGCGGCGGGATACGATGGAAATGAGCAGTTCTTC. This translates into CSAAGYDGNEQFF.

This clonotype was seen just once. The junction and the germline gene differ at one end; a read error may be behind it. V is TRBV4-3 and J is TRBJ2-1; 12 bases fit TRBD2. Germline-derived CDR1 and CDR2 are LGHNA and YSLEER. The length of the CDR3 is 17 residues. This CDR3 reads CARSQDAASGRAQEQFF. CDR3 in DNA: TGCGCCAGAAGCCAAGACGCCGCTAGCGGGAGGGCCCAAGAGCAGTTCTTC.

CDR3 amino acids: CSARKGYNEQFF. CDR3 sequence (DNA): TGCAGTGCTAGAAAGGGTTACAATGAGCAGTTCTTC. The chain uses TRBV20-1 and TRBJ2-1; D call uncertain. This CDR3 is 12 amino acids long. Trimming stripped 2 bases from V and 4 bases from J, with 6 bases between. Germline CDR1 DFQATT, CDR2 SNEGSKA (reference sequence).

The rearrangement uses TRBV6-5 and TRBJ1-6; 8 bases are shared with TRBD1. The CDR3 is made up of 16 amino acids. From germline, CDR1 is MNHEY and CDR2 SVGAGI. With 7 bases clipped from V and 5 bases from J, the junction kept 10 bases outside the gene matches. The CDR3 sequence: CASTQTGGRNNSPLHF. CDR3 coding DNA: TGTGCCAGCACTCAAACAGGGGGGCGGAATAATTCACCCCTCCACTTT.

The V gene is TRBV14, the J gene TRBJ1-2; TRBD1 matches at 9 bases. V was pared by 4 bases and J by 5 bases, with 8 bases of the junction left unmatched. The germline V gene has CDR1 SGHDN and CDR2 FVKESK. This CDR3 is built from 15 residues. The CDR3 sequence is CASSRPGQGLYGYTF. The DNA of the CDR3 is TGTGCCAGCAGCCGACCGGGACAGGGTTTGTATGGCTACACCTTC.